This is a list of T cell receptor beta chains from one sample in a study of cytomegalovirus exposure and HLA in healthy donors. Repertoires were generated with immunoSEQ multiplex PCR, while TCRdb's copy carries only in-frame clones and drops some. Recorded for this sample: about 170,000 clones. The sample was PBMCs. These receptors all come from an older woman in good health and CMV-seronegative. Each CDR3 is given with its conserved first and last residue. A D gene is named only where the DNA matches it firmly.

14	TRBV10-1	TRBJ2-1	TRBD2	TGCGCCAGCAGTCGGACTAGGATAAACAATGAGCAGTTCTTC	CASSRTRINNEQFF
15	TRBV18	TRBJ1-6	NA	TGTGCCAGCTCACGGGAGGACTCCTATAATTCACCCCTCCACTTT	CASSREDSYNSPLHF
15	TRBV25-1	TRBJ1-6	NA	TGTGCCAGCAGTGACGGGGGCTCCTATAATTCACCCCTCCACTTT	CASSDGGSYNSPLHF
16	TRBV29-1	TRBJ2-1	NA	TGCAGCGCCAGGTTGTTAAAGGACGGGGAGTACAATGAGCAGTTCTTC	CSARLLKDGEYNEQFF
15	TRBV19	TRBJ1-1	TRBD1	TGTGCCAGTAATTCCGGACAGGGGCTGTACACTGAAGCTTTCTTT	CASNSGQGLYTEAFF
15	TRBV2	TRBJ2-7	NA	TGTGCCAGCAGTTCGGGGCAGGGGCCGGGGCTCGAGCAGTACTTC	CASSSGQGPGLEQYF
17	TRBV5-6	TRBJ1-4	TRBD1	TGTGCCAGCAGCTTGCGACAGGGCCATGCAACTAATGAAAAACTGTTTTTT	CASSLRQGHATNEKLFF
12	TRBV18	TRBJ1-1	NA	TGTGCCAGCTCACCCCGACAGGAGGAAGCTTTCTTT	CASSPRQEEAFF
16	TRBV5-1	TRBJ1-3	TRBD1	TGCGCCAGCAGCTTGGCGGGACAGAACTCTGGAAACACCATATATTTT	CASSLAGQNSGNTIYF
15	TRBV18	TRBJ2-5	TRBD1	TGTGCCAGCTCACCCCGGGACAGGGGGCCAGAGACCCAGTACTTC	CASSPRDRGPETQYF
13	TRBV19	TRBJ1-5	NA	TGTGCCACTTCCGGGGGAAGCAATCAGCCCCAGCATTTT	CATSGGSNQPQHF
14	TRBV11-2	TRBJ1-2	NA	TGTGCCAGCAGCTGGGGGCCGCCAGACTATGGCTACACCTTC	CASSWGPPDYGYTF
13	TRBV2	TRBJ1-2	NA	TGTGCCAGCAGTGGGGGGCTTAACTATGGCTACACCTTC	CASSGGLNYGYTF
15	TRBV12-5	TRBJ2-2	NA	TGTGCTAGTGGTTTGGTACTCACGGGGTCCGGGGAGCTGTTTTTT	CASGLVLTGSGELFF
18	TRBV21-1	TRBJ2-4	NA	TGTGCCAGCAGCAGGGTAGGGGGCTTACTCAACAAAGAAAACATTCAGTACTTC	CASSRVGGLLNKENIQYF
13	TRBV29-1	TRBJ1-3	NA	TGCAGCGCTAGTGCAGCCTCTGGAAACACCATATATTTT	CSASAASGNTIYF
12	TRBV11-2	TRBJ1-1	NA	TGTGCCAGCAGCTCGGCGGACACTGAAGCTTTCTTT	CASSSADTEAFF
13	TRBV6-1	TRBJ2-1	NA	TGTGCCAGCAAGCAGGGGTTGCCCAATGAGCAGTTCTTC	CASKQGLPNEQFF
17	TRBV4-2	TRBJ2-1	TRBD2	TGTGCCAGCAGCCAAGTACAGGTGGCTAGCGGGGGGTATGAGCAGTTCTTC	CASSQVQVASGGYEQFF
15	TRBV2	TRBJ2-4	NA	TGTGCCAGCAGTCTTAGCGTTTTAGCCAAAAACATTCAGTACTTC	CASSLSVLAKNIQYF
15	TRBV7-9	TRBJ2-4	TRBD1	TGTGCCAGCAGCTTAGATGTGGGGACAGGCCGGATGGGGTACTTC	CASSLDVGTGRMGYF
16	TRBV5-6	TRBJ2-7	NA	TGTGCCAGCAGCTTTGTGTCCCAGGTTCCTTCCTACGAGCAGTACTTC	CASSFVSQVPSYEQYF
14	TRBV27	TRBJ2-1	NA	TGTGCCAGCAGCCTAGGGGTAGCCTACAATGAGCAGTTCTTC	CASSLGVAYNEQFF
16	TRBV7-9	TRBJ2-7	NA	TGTGCCAGCAGCATTACCAGGGGCCCACGTTCCTACGAGCAGTACTTC	CASSITRGPRSYEQYF
14	TRBV5-1	TRBJ2-7	TRBD1	TGCGCCAGCGGACGGACAGGAAGCTCCTACGAGCAGTACTTC	CASGRTGSSYEQYF
13	TRBV6-6	TRBJ1-2	NA	TGTGCCAGCAGCCCGGACATTTGGGGAGGCTACACCTTC	CASSPDIWGGYTF
13	TRBV10-3	TRBJ1-4	NA	TGTGCCATCAGTATGGGAGCTAATGAAAAACTGTTTTTT	CAISMGANEKLFF
16	TRBV10-1	TRBJ2-1	NA	TGCGCCACCTTGGGGTTGGGTAGCCGCGGGTACAATGAGCAGTTCTTC	CATLGLGSRGYNEQFF
13	TRBV6-5	TRBJ1-2	TRBD1	TGTGCCAGCAGCTACGGGGACAGGGGCTCTATAACCTTC	CASSYGDRGSITF
15	TRBV4-2	TRBJ2-7	TRBD1	TGTGCCAGCAGCCAAGATAGGGACAGCTCCTACGAGCAGTACTTC	CASSQDRDSSYEQYF
14	TRBV12-5	TRBJ2-1	TRBD1	TGTGCTAGTGTTACCGGGACAGCTTACAATGAGCAGTTCTTC	CASVTGTAYNEQFF
14	TRBV29-1	TRBJ2-5	TRBD1	TGCAGCGTAAACCCGGGACAGGACGTCGAGACCCAGTACTTC	CSVNPGQDVETQYF
15	TRBV4-3	TRBJ1-2	NA	TGCGCCAGCAGCCCCAACGGGGGAACCACCTATGGCTACACCTTC	CASSPNGGTTYGYTF
13	TRBV30	TRBJ1-2	TRBD1	TGTGCCTGGACGGGACAGCTATACTATGGCTACACCTTC	CAWTGQLYYGYTF
16	TRBV11-2	TRBJ2-1	TRBD2	TGTGCCAGCAGCTTTCAGAGCGGGAGTACCTACAATGAGCAGTTCTTC	CASSFQSGSTYNEQFF
14	TRBV2	TRBJ2-5	TRBD1	TGTGCCAGCAGCGGACAGGGGGCCGGAGAGACCCAGTACTTC	CASSGQGAGETQYF
13	TRBV2	TRBJ1-1	NA	TGTGCCAGCAGCCTGACAGCCAACACTGAAGCTTTCTTT	CASSLTANTEAFF
19	TRBV7-9	TRBJ1-4	TRBD1	TGTGCCAGCAGCTTAGGTAGGGGGCGGAGAGATGCAACTAATGAAAAACTGTTTTTT	CASSLGRGRRDATNEKLFF
14	TRBV5-3	TRBJ1-2	NA	TGTGCCAGAAGCTTACCGACAGGCCACTATGGCTACACCTTC	CARSLPTGHYGYTF
15	TRBV7-2	TRBJ1-1	TRBD1	TGTGCCAGCAGCGGACGACAGGGGGCGCGCACTGAAGCTTTCTTT	CASSGRQGARTEAFF
11	TRBV19	TRBJ1-1	TRBD1	TGTGCCAGTACAGGGGGGAGTGAAGCTTTCTTT	CASTGGSEAFF
13	TRBV19	TRBJ2-7	NA	TGTGCCAGTAGTCTGGACAAGGCCTACGAGCAGTACTTC	CASSLDKAYEQYF
17	TRBV11-3	TRBJ2-2	NA	TGTGCCAGCAGCTTGGGCCAAGGGGCCATTAAGACCGGGGAGCTGTTTTTT	CASSLGQGAIKTGELFF
13	TRBV7-2	TRBJ2-1	TRBD2	TGTGCCAGCAGCCAGAGACTAGCGCACGAGCAGTTCTTC	CASSQRLAHEQFF
15	TRBV7-8	TRBJ1-2	NA	TGTGCCAGCAGCTTAGTAAGCGGACTCAACTATGGCTACACCTTC	CASSLVSGLNYGYTF
15	TRBV7-3	TRBJ2-1	TRBD1	TGTGCCAGCAAGGGAGGGACAGGGTCTGACAATGAGCAGTTCTTC	CASKGGTGSDNEQFF